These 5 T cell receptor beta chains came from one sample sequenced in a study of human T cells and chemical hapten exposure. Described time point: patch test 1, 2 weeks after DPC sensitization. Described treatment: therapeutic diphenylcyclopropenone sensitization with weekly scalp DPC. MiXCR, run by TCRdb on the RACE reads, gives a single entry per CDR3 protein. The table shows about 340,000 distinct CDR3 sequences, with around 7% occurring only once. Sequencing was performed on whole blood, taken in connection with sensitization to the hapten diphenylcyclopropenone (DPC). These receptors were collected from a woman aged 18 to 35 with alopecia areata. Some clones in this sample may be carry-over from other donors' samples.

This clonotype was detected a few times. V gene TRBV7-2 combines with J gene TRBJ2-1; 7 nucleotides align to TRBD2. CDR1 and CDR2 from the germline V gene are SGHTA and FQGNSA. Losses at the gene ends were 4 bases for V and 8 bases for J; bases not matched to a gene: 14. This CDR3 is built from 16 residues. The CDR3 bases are TGTGCCAGCAGCTCCCTGCGGGGAGGGCCGAGGTATGAGCAGTTCTTC. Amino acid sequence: CASSSLRGGPRYEQFF.

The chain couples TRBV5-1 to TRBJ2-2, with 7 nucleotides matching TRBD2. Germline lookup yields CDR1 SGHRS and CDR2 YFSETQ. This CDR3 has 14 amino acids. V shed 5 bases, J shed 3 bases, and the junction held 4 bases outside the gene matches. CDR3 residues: CASRWSGDTGELFF. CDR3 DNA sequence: TGCGCCAGCAGATGGAGCGGGGACACCGGGGAGCTGTTTTTT.

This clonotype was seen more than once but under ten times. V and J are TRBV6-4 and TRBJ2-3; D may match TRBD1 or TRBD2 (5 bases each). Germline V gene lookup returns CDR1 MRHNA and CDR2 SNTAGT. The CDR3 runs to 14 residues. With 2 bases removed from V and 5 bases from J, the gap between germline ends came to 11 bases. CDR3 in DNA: TGTGCCAGCAGTGACGGGACGGTGAAAGATACGCAGTATTTT. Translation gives CASSDGTVKDTQYF.

DNA for the CDR3: TGTGCCAGCAGTCCCGGGACTAGCGGGGGGCCCGATACGCAGTATTTT. As protein: CASSPGTSGGPDTQYF. The chain recombines TRBV12-3 or TRBV12-4 with TRBJ2-3; 15 bases align to TRBD2. V lost 5 bases to trimming and J lost 6 bases; unmatched junction nucleotides: 6. This CDR3 has 16 residues.

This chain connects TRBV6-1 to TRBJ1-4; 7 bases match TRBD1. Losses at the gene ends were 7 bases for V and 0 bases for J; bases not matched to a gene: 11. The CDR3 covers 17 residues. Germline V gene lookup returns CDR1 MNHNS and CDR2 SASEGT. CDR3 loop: CASIRDRNPATNEKLFF. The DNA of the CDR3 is TGTGCCAGCATTAGGGACAGAAACCCAGCAACTAATGAAAAACTGTTTTTT.